This T cell receptor beta chain was sequenced in a study of blood T cell repertoires in COVID-19. Background on the study: Sources were T cells, B-cell-depleted T cells, or PBMCs; the material itself was cDNA or gDNA.

Produced via immunoSEQ multiplex PCR; TCRdb's table is partial and in-frame only. The table has some 240,000 clones, 82% seen once. Germline CDR1 reads SGHRS; CDR2 reads YFSETQ. Trimming left V 0 bases short and J 5 bases short, with 5 bases between. The CDR3 has 12 amino acids. This sequence joins TRBV5-1 and TRBJ2-5; unclear D gene. The sequenced sample consisted of peripheral blood. The receptor was derived from a woman aged 70-85 years with COVID-19, enrolled during active disease. The CDR3 spells CASSLVLETQYF. DNA for the CDR3: TGCGCCAGCAGCTTGGTACTGGAGACCCAGTACTTC.